This TCR beta chain came from a study of OX40 agonist ivuxolimab in advanced cancers. TCRdb keeps only in-frame clones here, not all; method: immunoSEQ multiplex PCR. The data show 25,000 to 30,000 clones, around 76% seen once. Sequenced here: CD4+ or CD8+ T cells sorted from blood, sampled in a trial of the OX40 agonist ivuxolimab. This TCR was recovered from an adult with an advanced solid tumor such as melanoma, head and neck, liver or kidney cancer.

The CDR3 sequence is CASSPPNFGTQYF. In DNA, the CDR3 is TGTGCCAGCAGCCCTCCCAATTTTGGGACCCAGTACTTC. The chain links TRBV11-1 to TRBJ2-5, with unresolved D. This CDR3 comprises 13 residues. V gave up 5 bases and J gave up 7 bases, with 14 bases separating them. Germline loops: CDR1 SGHAT, CDR2 FQDESV (reference sequence).